Following are 14 T cell receptor beta chains from one sample sequenced in a study of beta chain features in type 1 diabetes. Expressed TCRB transcripts were sequenced because the isolated RNA had all been reverse transcribed beforehand. Clones were read by immunoSEQ multiplex PCR, and TCRdb kept only the in-frame ones, dropping some. This table has around 350,000 clones, around 12% appearing once. Source material: naive CD4+ T cells from blood. The receptors here all came from a man younger than 35 in good health.

The chain carries TRBV27 and TRBJ2-1; the D gene is possibly TRBD2 (6 bases). CDR3 length equals 15 residues. CDR1 and CDR2 (germline): MNHEY, SMNVEV (reference sequence). V was pared by 3 bases and J by 7 bases, with 16 bases between. The CDR3 DNA reads TGTGCCAGCAGTTTTAAGGAGGGTAGGGAAAATGAGCAGTTCTTC. Its translation is CASSFKEGRENEQFF.

The CDR3 spells CASSRDRGYGYTF. CDR3 DNA sequence: TGTGCCAGCAGCAGGGACAGGGGCTATGGCTACACCTTC. This chain uses TRBV6-4 with TRBJ1-2, with TRBD1 identical over 10 bases. J lost 4 bases, V lost 6 bases, and 2 bases had no gene match. The CDR3 covers 13 residues. Germline assignment: CDR1 MRHNA and CDR2 SNTAGT.

V is TRBV7-3 and J is TRBJ2-1, with D maybe TRBD1 (6 bases). The V gene's germline CDR1 is SGHTA and CDR2 FQGTGA. V was shortened by 4 bases and J by 7 bases, with 20 bases between the two germline ends. The CDR3 has 16 amino acids. The CDR3 DNA reads TGTGCCAGCAGCTCCCAGGGACGCCCAAGGGGGAATGAGCAGTTCTTC. It is translated as CASSSQGRPRGNEQFF.

The chain carries TRBV7-2 and TRBJ2-3, with TRBD2 matching over 8 bases. Germline lookup yields CDR1 SGHTA and CDR2 FQGNSA. J lost 7 bases, V lost 1 base, and 7 bases had no gene match. The CDR3 is 15 residues long. The CDR3 region has the DNA TGTGCCAGCAGCTTAGAAGCGGGAGTTGGTTATACGCAGTATTTT. It is translated as CASSLEAGVGYTQYF. Combining the CDR3 with reference TRBV7-2 and TRBJ2-3 gives the whole variable domain GAGVSQSPSNKVTEKGKDVELRCDPISGHTALYWYRQSLGQGLEFLIYFQGNSAPDKSGLPSDRFSAERTGGSVSTLTIQRTQQEDSAVYLCASSLEAGVGYTQYFGPGTRLTVL.

The chain carries TRBV2 and TRBJ2-5, with 8 bases fitting TRBD2. This CDR3 spans 13 amino acids. CDR1 is SNHLY, CDR2 FYNNEI, per germline. Trimming removed 8 bases from V and 5 bases from J; junction bases left unmatched: 7. In DNA form, the CDR3 reads TGTGCCAGCCGGTCGGGGGGGGGCGAGACCCAGTACTTC. The encoded protein is CASRSGGGETQYF.

The genes are TRBV5-1 and TRBJ2-4; D not resolved. Germline V gene data show CDR1 as SGHRS and CDR2 as YFSETQ. V was pared by 0 bases and J by 6 bases, with 4 bases between. This CDR3 has 12 residues. The CDR3 region has the DNA TGCGCCAGCAGCTTGGCGGGAAACATTCAGTACTTC. This sequence encodes CASSLAGNIQYF.

This chain links TRBV12-5 with TRBJ2-7; TRBD2 might be the D (6 bases). Germline V lookup: CDR1 LGHNT, CDR2 FRNRAP. The CDR3 totals 12 residues. Trimming removed 6 bases at V and 1 base at J, with 7 bases between. CDR3 in DNA: TGTGCTAGTGGGAGCGGGTCCTACGAGCAGTACTTC. This sequence encodes CASGSGSYEQYF.

The gene calls are TRBV11-2 and TRBJ2-7; tentative D call: TRBD1 (5 bases). V lost 3 bases and J 1 base, leaving 10 bases between the germline ends. Germline lookup yields CDR1 SGHAT and CDR2 FQNNGV. The CDR3 sequence is 14 residues long. The CDR3 loop is CASSFRAVSYEQYF. CDR3 in DNA: TGTGCCAGCAGCTTCAGGGCGGTTTCCTACGAGCAGTACTTC.

The rearrangement links TRBV7-2 to TRBJ2-7; a possible D gene is TRBD2 (5 bases). The germline CDR1 and CDR2 sequences are SGHTA and FQGNSA. CDR3 size: 13 residues. V lost 3 bases, J lost 3 bases, and 9 bases lay in between. CDR3 sequence (DNA): TGTGCCAGCAGCTTGGACTCGTACTACGAGCAGTACTTC. This sequence encodes CASSLDSYYEQYF.

This chain uses TRBV9 with TRBJ2-5, with D possibly being TRBD1 (5 bases). V was pared by 1 base and J by 2 bases, with 9 bases between. Looked up from germline, CDR1 is SGDLS and CDR2 is YYNGEE. This CDR3 has 14 amino acids. CDR3 in DNA: TGTGCCAGCAGCGTAAGGGGCCGGCAAGAGACCCAGTACTTC. It translates to CASSVRGRQETQYF.

A few counts support this clone. The gene calls are TRBV28 and TRBJ2-1; TRBD2 is a possible D gene (6 bases). This CDR3 is built from 14 residues. Germline CDR1 MDHEN, CDR2 SYDVKM. V was pared by 7 bases and J by 7 bases, with 17 bases between. CDR3 nucleotides: TGTGCCAGCACAGGGAGGCCCATTTTTAATGAGCAGTTCTTC. Translated: CASTGRPIFNEQFF.

This clone came up a few times. Here the CDR3 DNA reads TGTGCCAGCAGTTACACGACAGGGGGAGTACACGAGCAGTACTTC. Protein: CASSYTTGGVHEQYF. The J gene is TRBJ2-7, the V gene TRBV6-6; 9 bases align to TRBD1. CDR1 is MNHNY, CDR2 SVGAGI, per germline (reference sequence). CDR3 length: 15 residues. V lost 2 bases and J lost 5; bases outside the gene matches: 7.

This clone was seen only a few times. The chain combines TRBV28 with TRBJ1-1, with 8 bases aligning to TRBD1. Unmatched junction bases numbered 9, after V lost 4 bases and J lost 8 bases. The CDR3 totals 14 residues. The V gene's germline CDR1 is MDHEN and CDR2 SYDVKM. Here the CDR3 reads CASSSSGQGKEAFF. CDR3 coding DNA: TGTGCCAGCAGTTCTTCAGGACAGGGTAAGGAAGCTTTCTTT.

This clone came up a few times. The sample carries other DNA sequences with the same CDR3. The chain uses TRBV30 and TRBJ1-1; TRBD1 aligns across 8 bases. CDR1 GTSNPN and CDR2 SVGIG come from the germline V gene (reference sequence). CDR3 length: 13 amino acids. The J segment lost 4 bases and the V segment lost 0 bases, leaving 1 base of the junction unmatched. The CDR3 sequence: CAWSVDRGTEAFF. The CDR3 DNA reads as TGTGCCTGGAGTGTAGACAGGGGCACTGAAGCTTTCTTT.